This T cell receptor (beta chain) was documented in a study of metastatic and nonmetastatic thyroid tumors. Study-wide background: Both malignant and benign thyroid patients supplied peripheral blood and tumor or nodule tissue samples, across which the repertoires of these patients were then compared.

The sample holds many counts of this clone. The V gene's germline CDR1 is SGHNT and CDR2 YENEEA. This CDR3 comprises 13 residues. Trimming pared 5 bases from V and 9 bases from J, leaving 14 bases between. Using MiXCR, TCRdb reanalyzed the PCR reads. The repertoire has about 20,000 clones, 20% to 25% of them found once; the top ten carry about 6.6%. All patients reached thyroid surgery having received no treatment beforehand. The specimen was tumor tissue. V gene TRBV11-3 combines with J gene TRBJ2-1, with D possibly TRBD1 on 5 matching bases. The source is a female donor with papillary thyroid cancer or a benign thyroid nodule (not recorded which). Some clones in this sample may be carry-over from other donors' samples. The CDR3 bases are TGTGCCAGCAGCGCACATAGGGGAACTGAGCAGTTCTTC. Translation gives CASSAHRGTEQFF.